Listed here is a single T cell receptor beta chain. These data originate in a study of shared T cell receptors in the human thymus. This CDR3 region has 18 residues. Per the germline V gene, CDR1 is LGHNA and CDR2 is YNFKEQ. The ends lost 4 bases at V and 1 base at J; junction bases unmatched: 12. The table came from immunoSEQ multiplex PCR; TCRdb's copy has only in-frame clones and leaves some out. The table lists about 380,000 clones, around 93% of them singletons, with approximately 0.02% in the top ten. The chain joins TRBV4-2 to TRBJ2-3; 9 bases agree with TRBD1. This sequence originates from a human donor. The sample comprised thymocytes. The CDR3 DNA follows: TGTGCCAGCAGCCTCAACCCCCGGGACAGGGTTGGCACAGATACGCAGTATTTT. It codes for CASSLNPRDRVGTDTQYF.